This is a list of T cell receptor beta chains from one sample in a study of cytomegalovirus exposure and HLA in healthy donors. Assay: immunoSEQ multiplex PCR; the TCRdb copy retains only in-frame clones and omits some. The profile shows 90,000 to 150,000 clones, around 77% of them singletons. The sample taken for sequencing was PBMCs. The receptors come from a human donor in good health. The CDR3 runs from the conserved cysteine through the conserved F or W. Only part of the rows carry a size: once, few, many, or a class if the clone is expanded.

v_call: TRBV29-1
cdr3_length: 12
j_call: TRBJ1-2
clone_size: .
cdr3_aa: CSGGDRNYGYTF

v_call: TRBV5-1
cdr3_length: 16
j_call: TRBJ1-1
clone_size: .
cdr3_aa: CASSKIPLAGNTEAFF

v_call: TRBV19
cdr3_length: 14
j_call: TRBJ1-5
clone_size: .
cdr3_aa: CASSIPGSNQPQHF

v_call: TRBV10-2
cdr3_length: 16
j_call: TRBJ1-6
clone_size: .
cdr3_aa: CASSETGGSYNSPLHF

v_call: TRBV4-1
cdr3_length: 15
j_call: TRBJ2-7
clone_size: once
cdr3_aa: CASSQAGQGWDEQYF

v_call: TRBV6-4
cdr3_length: 14
j_call: TRBJ1-1
clone_size: .
cdr3_aa: CASSEEGGSTEAFF

v_call: TRBV7-9
cdr3_length: 14
j_call: TRBJ1-2
clone_size: .
cdr3_aa: CASSFEGQAGGYTF

v_call: TRBV4-1
cdr3_length: 17
j_call: TRBJ2-3
clone_size: .
cdr3_aa: CASSQVTTGGISDTQYF

v_call: TRBV7-8
cdr3_length: 16
j_call: TRBJ2-2
clone_size: .
cdr3_aa: CASSPRRTGDPGELFF

v_call: TRBV4-2
cdr3_length: 15
j_call: TRBJ2-2
clone_size: .
cdr3_aa: CASSRSGRGTGELFF

v_call: TRBV28
cdr3_length: 17
j_call: TRBJ2-2
clone_size: .
cdr3_aa: CASSQAWTGDGAGELFF

v_call: TRBV19
cdr3_length: 13
j_call: TRBJ1-1
clone_size: .
cdr3_aa: CASKNPVGTEAFF

v_call: TRBV6-5
cdr3_length: 13
j_call: TRBJ2-3
clone_size: .
cdr3_aa: CASRGASTDTQYF

v_call: TRBV19
cdr3_length: 16
j_call: TRBJ2-1
clone_size: once
cdr3_aa: CASSSGRASGLNEQFF

v_call: TRBV27
cdr3_length: 15
j_call: TRBJ2-1
clone_size: few
cdr3_aa: CASLPGLAGVNEQFF

v_call: TRBV6-4
cdr3_length: 15
j_call: TRBJ2-1
clone_size: .
cdr3_aa: CASSSGLAGGDEQFF

v_call: TRBV7-6
cdr3_length: 15
j_call: TRBJ2-5
clone_size: .
cdr3_aa: CASSMAGLRGETQYF

v_call: TRBV6-1
cdr3_length: 12
j_call: TRBJ1-2
clone_size: .
cdr3_aa: CASRPDSYGYTF

v_call: TRBV28
cdr3_length: 14
j_call: TRBJ2-7
clone_size: .
cdr3_aa: CASIDSTGGYEQYF

v_call: TRBV4-1
cdr3_length: 19
j_call: TRBJ2-3
clone_size: .
cdr3_aa: CASSQGVGSGQGARDTQYF